A selection of T cell receptor beta chains follows, all from one sample in a study of regulatory T cells in long-lasting Graves disease. TCRdb re-called the multiplex PCR reads through MiXCR, storing one row per CDR3 protein. Here the sample spans about 400,000 distinct CDR3 sequences, about 16% being singletons. These data were also reused for a study on T cells in Graves' hyperthyroidism and ophthalmopathy.

Material: peripheral blood mononuclear cells (PBMCs), obtained at new diagnosis, from a patient treated with antithyroid drugs. These receptors all come from a woman aged 18-35 years with Graves disease. The CDR3 runs from the conserved cysteine through the conserved F or W. The D gene is left open where the match is weak. The size field is filled for only some rows; it gives once, few, many or a size class.

d_call	v_call	j_call	clone_size	cdr3_aa	cdr3_nt
-	TRBV6-1	TRBJ2-7	few	CASSKLRPGLLKEDEQYF	TGTGCCAGCAGTAAGCTACGGCCGGGACTTCTTAAGGAGGACGAGCAGTACTTC
-	TRBV2	TRBJ2-5	many	CASSVSPKETQYF	TGTGCCAGCAGTGTAAGTCCGAAAGAGACCCAGTACTTC
-	TRBV11-2	TRBJ2-7	many	CASSPGPELYEQYF	TGTGCCAGCAGCCCAGGGCCTGAACTCTACGAGCAGTACTTC
-	TRBV10-1	TRBJ1-5	-	CASSDSTAPQHF	TGCGCCAGCAGTGACTCGACAGCTCCCCAGCATTTT
-	TRBV30	TRBJ1-2	-	CLLDLGGGDGYTF	TGTCTCCTAGATCTCGGTGGCGGGGATGGCTACACCTTC
TRBD2	TRBV20-1	TRBJ2-1	many	CSARDLSGGYNEQFF	TGCAGTGCTAGAGATCTAAGCGGGGGCTACAATGAGCAGTTCTTC
-	TRBV5-1	TRBJ2-4	-	CASSLGQGETKNIQYF	TGCGCCAGCAGCTTGGGCCAGGGAGAAACCAAAAACATTCAGTACTTC
TRBD2	TRBV2	TRBJ2-1	many	CASSGLAGGPNYNEQFF	TGTGCCAGCAGTGGGCTAGCGGGGGGGCCGAACTACAATGAGCAGTTCTTC
TRBD1	TRBV19	TRBJ2-7	-	CASSLDRVVREQYF	TGTGCCAGTAGCCTCGACAGGGTAGTCCGCGAGCAGTACTTC
TRBD1	TRBV7-8	TRBJ2-7	many	CASSSLIFRDRESYEQYF	TGTGCCAGCAGCTCCCTTATTTTCCGGGACAGAGAGTCCTACGAGCAGTACTTC
TRBD1	TRBV11-2	TRBJ1-1	many	CASSYLPGQGKAEAFF	TGTGCCAGCAGTTACCTACCGGGACAGGGGAAGGCTGAAGCTTTCTTT
-	TRBV28	TRBJ2-7	many	CASSPYDRTYEQYF	TGTGCCAGCAGCCCATACGACAGGACCTACGAGCAGTACTTC
-	TRBV3-1	TRBJ2-5	many	CASSQAGGQETQYF	TGTGCCAGCAGCCAAGCTGGGGGGCAAGAGACCCAGTACTTC
TRBD1	TRBV9	TRBJ2-7	-	CASSGGQGANHEQYF	TGTGCCAGCAGCGGGGGACAGGGGGCGAACCACGAGCAGTACTTC
-	TRBV11-2	TRBJ2-1	many	CASSLGDVSNEQFF	TGTGCCAGCAGCTTAGGGGACGTAAGCAATGAGCAGTTCTTC
TRBD1	TRBV30	TRBJ2-7	many	CAWSVGQGPYEQYF	TGTGCCTGGAGTGTGGGACAGGGGCCCTACGAGCAGTACTTC
-	TRBV18	TRBJ1-1	many	CASSPQQRNTEAFF	TGTGCCAGCTCACCACAACAGAGGAACACTGAAGCTTTCTTT
-	TRBV7-3	TRBJ1-3	few	CASSPMTPTIYF	TGTGCCAGCAGCCCAATGACCCCCACCATATATTTT
-	TRBV28	TRBJ2-3	many	CASSPPRRHRDTQYF	TGTGCCAGCAGTCCCCCCCGGAGACATCGGGATACGCAGTATTTT
TRBD1	TRBV2	TRBJ2-5	many	CASWGQQETQYF	TGTGCCAGCTGGGGACAGCAAGAGACCCAGTACTTC
-	TRBV3-1	TRBJ1-3	few	CASSQERKGNTIYF	TGTGCCAGCAGCCAAGAGAGGAAGGGGAACACCATATATTTT
-	TRBV28	TRBJ1-2	many	CASSNLKRTVPRGYTF	TGTGCCAGCAGTAATCTGAAACGGACAGTCCCTCGGGGCTACACCTTC